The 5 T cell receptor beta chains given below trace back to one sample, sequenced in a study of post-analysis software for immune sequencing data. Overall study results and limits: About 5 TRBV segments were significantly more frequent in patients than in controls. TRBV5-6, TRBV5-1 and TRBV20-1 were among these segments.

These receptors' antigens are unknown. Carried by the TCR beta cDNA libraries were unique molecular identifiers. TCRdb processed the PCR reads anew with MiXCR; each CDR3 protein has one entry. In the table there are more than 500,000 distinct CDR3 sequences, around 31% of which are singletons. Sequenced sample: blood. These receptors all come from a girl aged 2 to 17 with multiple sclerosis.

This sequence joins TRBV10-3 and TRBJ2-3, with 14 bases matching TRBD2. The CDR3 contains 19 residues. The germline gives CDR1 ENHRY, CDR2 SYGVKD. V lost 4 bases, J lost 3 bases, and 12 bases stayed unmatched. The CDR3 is CAISASPGTSGGGTDTQYF. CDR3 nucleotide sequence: TGTGCCATCAGTGCAAGTCCCGGGACTAGCGGGGGAGGGACAGATACGCAGTATTTT.

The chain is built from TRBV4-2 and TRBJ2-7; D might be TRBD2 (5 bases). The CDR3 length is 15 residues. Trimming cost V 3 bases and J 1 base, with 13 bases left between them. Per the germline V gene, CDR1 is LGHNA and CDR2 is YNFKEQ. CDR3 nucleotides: TGTGCCAGCAGCCAGGAGGACCGCGAATCCTACGAGCAGTACTTC. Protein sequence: CASSQEDRESYEQYF.

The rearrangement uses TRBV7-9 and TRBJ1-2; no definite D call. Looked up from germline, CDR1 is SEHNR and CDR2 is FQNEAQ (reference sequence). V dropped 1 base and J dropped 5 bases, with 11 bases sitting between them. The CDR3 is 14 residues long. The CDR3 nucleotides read TGTGCCAGCAGCTTAGTTGGGGTTCGGTATGGCTACACCTTC. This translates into CASSLVGVRYGYTF.

The CDR3 nucleotides are TGCGCCAGCAGCCCCATCCCCAACACCGGGGAGCTGTTTTTT. Translated, it gives CASSPIPNTGELFF. The chain has TRBV10-1 and TRBJ2-2; no clear D. Germline V gene data show CDR1 as WNHNN and CDR2 as SYGVQD (reference sequence). V was pared by 6 bases and J by 2 bases, with 10 bases between. This CDR3 is 14 amino acids long.

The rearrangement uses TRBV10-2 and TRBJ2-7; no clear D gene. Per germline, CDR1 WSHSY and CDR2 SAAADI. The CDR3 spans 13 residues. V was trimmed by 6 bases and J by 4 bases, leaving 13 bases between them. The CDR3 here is CASSSARRYEQYF. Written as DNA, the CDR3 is TGCGCCAGCAGCTCCGCTCGACGGTACGAGCAGTACTTC.